This TCR beta chain stems from a study of post-analysis software for immune sequencing data (dated by TCRdb to about 2015). Regarding the research as a whole: The recorded disease courses included relapsing-remitting, secondary progressive and progressive-relapsing multiple sclerosis, and some patients had no subtype annotation. The multiple sclerosis patient repertoires were compared with approximately 11 previously published healthy control repertoires from donors aged roughly 6 to 27 years. A subset of samples was prepared in parallel using single-end sample barcoding, then pooled and co-amplified after Illumina adapter ligation.

On this clonotype itself: No cognate antigen has been identified for it. Base-call qualities are not available, and no considerably larger clone is one nucleotide away.

To demonstrate the VDJtools post-analysis software, TCR beta repertoires were profiled from the peripheral blood of about 13 young patients with multiple sclerosis. The multiple sclerosis patients were children and adolescents between about 6 and 16 years of age. Overall results and qualifications from the work: Normalized Chao1 diversity was significantly lower in multiple sclerosis patients than controls, suggesting substantial peripheral T-cell clonal expansion. Significantly higher frequencies in patients than in controls were found for several TRBV segments, including TRBV5-6, TRBV5-1 and TRBV20-1. The control group was slightly older than the multiple sclerosis patient group. Strong co-clustering of samples prepared in the same batch was shown by direct clustering with F measure, prompting a batch-effect correction.

For CDR1 and CDR2, the germline V gene (reference sequence) lists SEHNR and FQNEAQ. Trimming removed 2 bases from V and 4 bases from J; the gene matches leave 6 bases unexplained. CDR3 length: 15 amino acids, cysteine to phenylalanine. Just CDR3 DNA is preserved here, 45 bases in frame from base 1. The library was produced with PCR. Instrument on record: Illumina HiSeq 2500. Unique molecular identifiers were incorporated into TCR beta cDNA libraries to reduce PCR and sequencing biases. Roughly 500,000 cDNA molecules were obtained per 1 to 10 million input T cells, so each molecule approximated one T cell. The patient libraries were prepared and sequenced with the same protocol used for the earlier healthy control dataset. Samples belonging to the same batch were prepared together, multiplexed and sequenced on a shared HiSeq lane. The source study handled its data this way. Raw barcoded reads were processed with MIGEC, discarding single-read molecular identifier groups before consensus assembly and CDR3 extraction. Clonotype tables were post-analysed with VDJtools, and diversity was normalized by down-sampling all datasets to the smallest sample size. Repertoire overlap clustering matched CDR3 amino acid but not nucleotide sequences to correct batch-related cross-sample contamination. Clones were called with MiXCR by TCRdb after fastp trimmed the public reads at Q25, and only in-frame beta chains were retained. Every CDR3 protein is listed once, alongside the most common genes and DNA of its rows. These V and J calls rely on TCRdb rather than the paper's analysis. This sample is represented by about 680,000 distinct CDR3 sequences; 55% to 60% of them were singletons. The ten largest clones take up roughly 12% of the sample.

The TCR was taken from a girl aged 2 to 9 with multiple sclerosis. The sequence links TRBV7-9 to TRBJ2-3; 7 of the junction bases match TRBD2. What was sequenced was blood. The CDR3 reads as follows: CASSLTSGESDTQYF. The DNA sequence is given as TGTGCCAGCAGCTTAACCAGCGGGGAGTCAGATACGCAGTATTTT.